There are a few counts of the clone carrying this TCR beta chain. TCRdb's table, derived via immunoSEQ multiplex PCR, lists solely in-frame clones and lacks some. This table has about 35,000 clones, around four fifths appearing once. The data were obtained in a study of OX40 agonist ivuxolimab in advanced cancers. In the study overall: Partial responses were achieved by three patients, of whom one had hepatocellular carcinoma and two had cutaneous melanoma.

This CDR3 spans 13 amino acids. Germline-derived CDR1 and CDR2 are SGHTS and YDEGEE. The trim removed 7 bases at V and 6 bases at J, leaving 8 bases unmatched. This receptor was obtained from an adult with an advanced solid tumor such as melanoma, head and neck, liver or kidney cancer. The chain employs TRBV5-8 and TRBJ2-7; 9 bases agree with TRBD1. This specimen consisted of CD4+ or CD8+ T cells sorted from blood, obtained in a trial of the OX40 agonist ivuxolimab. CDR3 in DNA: TGTGCCAGCGCCGGGACAGGGAGTAGCGAGCAGTACTTC. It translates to CASAGTGSSEQYF. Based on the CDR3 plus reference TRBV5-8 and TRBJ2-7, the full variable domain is EAGVTQSPTHLIKTRGQQATLRCSPISGHTSVYWYQQALGLGLQFLLWYDEGEERNRGNFPPRFSGRQFPNYSSELNVNALELEDSALYLCASAGTGSSEQYFGPGTRLTVT.